The present T cell receptor (beta chain) was sequenced within a study of graft-versus-host responses after intestinal transplantation. CDR1 MNHEY and CDR2 SVGAGI come from the germline V gene. V shed 5 bases, J shed 7 bases, and the junction held 8 bases outside the gene matches. The CDR3 contains 14 residues. TCRdb's table, derived via immunoSEQ multiplex PCR, lists solely in-frame clones and lacks some. The table lists about 17,000 clones, around two fifths of them singletons, with 3% to 4% in the top ten. By sample fraction, this clone is medium-sized. The researchers put around 200,000 CFSE-labeled responder cells into plates with around 200,000 irradiated, violet-dye-labeled stimulator cells.

This chain joins TRBV6-5 and TRBJ2-1, with 7 bases identical to TRBD2. The sequence was collected from a human patient who received an intestinal transplant. The source material was alloreactive CD8+ T cells from a mixed lymphocyte reaction culture, sampled before intestinal transplant. The subset: CFSE-low proliferating T cells sorted from approximately 6-day pre-transplant mixed lymphocyte reaction (GvH or HvG direction). Here the CDR3 DNA reads TGTGCCAGCAGTCCCACCTCCGGGGGGAATGAGCAGTTCTTC. Protein: CASSPTSGGNEQFF.